The rows below give T cell receptor beta chains drawn from one sample of a study of shared clonotypes between healthy human individuals. This table comes from immunoSEQ multiplex PCR, and its TCRdb copy is limited to in-frame clones, with some not included. The table records about 960,000 clones, roughly 72% of them present only once. The sequencing input was memory CD4+ T cells sorted from blood. The receptors were gathered from a man between 18 and 35 years old in good health. Each CDR3 is given with its conserved first and last residue. Size values are once, few and many counts, or a class for expanded clones, and some rows have none.

many	TRBV6-5	11	TRBJ1-2	CASTKGYGYTF
NA	TRBV7-8	14	TRBJ1-5	CASSLMQFNQPQHF
NA	TRBV28	14	TRBJ2-1	CASSLAGLANEQFF
NA	TRBV5-6	16	TRBJ1-3	CASSLPADLSGNTIYF
NA	TRBV4-3	15	TRBJ1-2	CASSQGTGSHYGYTF
NA	TRBV5-6	18	TRBJ2-7	CASSPILGTSGRTYEQYF
NA	TRBV10-3	15	TRBJ1-2	CAISESPRQGGGYTF
NA	TRBV13	15	TRBJ1-3	CASTRRGNPGNTIYF
NA	TRBV6-1	16	TRBJ2-1	CASSDPGLAAYNEQFF
once	TRBV5-6	15	TRBJ2-5	CASSSWTGLKETQYF
once	TRBV6-1	13	TRBJ1-5	CATSGGGNQPQHF
NA	TRBV2	16	TRBJ1-5	CASSVGGSGTIQPQHF
NA	TRBV29-1	13	NA	CSVGQGARYEQYF
NA	TRBV30	11	TRBJ1-2	CAWSSQGPHTF
NA	TRBV5-1	12	TRBJ2-7	CASSTELGEQYF
NA	TRBV2	12	TRBJ1-4	CASSRGGEKLFF
NA	TRBV7-6	18	TRBJ2-6	CASSFLPRRVTGANVLTF
NA	TRBV15	12	TRBJ1-4	CATSREGKKLFF
once	TRBV5-1	16	TRBJ1-6	CASSLEGGQSGAPLHF
NA	TRBV19	14	TRBJ2-7	CASSISARGSEQYF
NA	TRBV5-4	16	TRBJ1-6	CASSFDHGTGNSPLHF
few	TRBV18	13	TRBJ1-1	CASSPMGATEAFF
NA	TRBV6-5	16	TRBJ2-7	CASSSAGTGFKYEQYF
NA	TRBV10-3	15	TRBJ2-3	CAISDSSRGADTQYF
NA	TRBV6-5	15	TRBJ1-1	CASSPSRDWRAEAFF
NA	TRBV10-2	14	TRBJ2-3	CASSELRLGLTQYF
NA	TRBV9	14	TRBJ1-1	CASSVTQGGTEAFF
NA	TRBV10-3	16	TRBJ2-7	CAISDGGRRGSYEQYF
NA	TRBV6-6	15	TRBJ1-5	CASSYYRDQSQPQHF
NA	TRBV28	14	TRBJ2-2	CASRPHRGGGELFF
few	TRBV6-5	14	TRBJ2-6	CASGGTLGANVLTF
NA	TRBV20-1	11	TRBJ2-7	CSATTHYEQYF
NA	TRBV9	15	TRBJ2-1	CASSVGELIYNEQFF
NA	TRBV6-5	15	TRBJ2-7	CASSYSRTGGYEQYF
NA	TRBV5-1	14	TRBJ1-1	CASSLRTGDTEAFF
few	TRBV19	14	TRBJ1-1	CASSIDPTAKRAFF
NA	TRBV2	13	TRBJ2-5	CASSESRLETQYF
NA	TRBV6-6	15	TRBJ2-3	CASRPGQRYTDTQYF
NA	TRBV15	14	TRBJ1-2	CATSRDRANYGYTF
NA	TRBV10-3	15	TRBJ2-7	CAISEVRGGGYEQYF
few	TRBV9	13	TRBJ2-5	CASSVGLANPQYF
once	TRBV10-3	14	TRBJ1-1	CAITPGQKNTEAFF
NA	TRBV10-3	14	TRBJ2-4	CAISASEIENIQYF
NA	TRBV7-8	14	TRBJ2-7	CASSFSLVLYEQYF
few	TRBV6-4	16	TRBJ2-2	CASSPLKGANTGELFF
once	TRBV5-4	14	TRBJ2-7	CASSLLPDTYEQYF
NA	TRBV5-1	16	TRBJ2-2	CASSLVGTSGTGELFF
few	TRBV5-4	14	TRBJ1-2	CASSLDRGNYGYTF
NA	TRBV30	14	TRBJ1-1	CAWVNGVTYTEAFF
NA	TRBV5-5	14	TRBJ2-3	CASSLWGSTDTQYF
few	TRBV7-2	15	TRBJ2-2	CASTPGALGTGELFF
once	TRBV2	13	TRBJ2-1	CASGAGVYNEQFF
NA	TRBV28	14	TRBJ1-5	CASHNSGGGQPQHF